This section outlines one TCR beta chain sequence together with its context. Its antigen is undetermined. A read error may produce the germline difference seen at one junction end. The data belong to a study of T cells after posttransplantation cyclophosphamide. Findings and caveats of the study: Tissue-infiltrating T cells from skin or gut overlapped little with blood T cells. Later blood repertoires were often dominated by clones from the donor CD8+ memory compartment.

The CDR3 covers 13 residues. Per the germline V gene, CDR1 is MNHEY and CDR2 is SMNVEV (reference sequence). The repertoire was sequenced with immunoSEQ multiplex PCR; TCRdb's copy has only in-frame clones and lacks some. The sample shows around 3,400 clones, about 84% of them seen only once. The J gene is TRBJ2-7, the V gene TRBV27; D might be TRBD2 (6 bases). The receptor's source is a woman aged 55-69 years in good health, CMV-negative, and a related stem cell transplant donor. The sequenced material came from memory CD8+ T cells sorted from blood. CDR3: CASSPGTSFEQYF. DNA of the CDR3: TGTGCCAGCAGCCCCGGGACTTCCTTCGAGCAGTACTTC.